This T cell receptor beta chain is from a study of type 1 and type 2 diabetes patients. Study at large: From PBMCs, CD4+ and CD8+ T cells were isolated by magnetic microbeads.

Looked up from germline, CDR1 is LNHNV and CDR2 is YYDKDF (reference sequence). This CDR3 is built from 13 residues. PCR was run on genomic DNA. A primer set of 30 forward and 13 reverse primers amplified the CDR3. A single record per CDR3 protein comes from TCRdb applying MiXCR to the multiplex PCR reads. The sample consists of around 300,000 distinct CDR3 sequences, around 47% of them appearing once. Specimen: peripheral blood mononuclear cells (PBMCs). This receptor was obtained from a man between 18 and 29 years old with type 2 diabetes. This chain links TRBV15 with TRBJ2-7; D perhaps matches TRBD2 (6 bases). Matching the DNA end better, TRBJ2-1 makes the J call doubtful. CDR3 coding DNA: TGTGCCACCAGCAGAGTCGGAGGGAATGAGCAGTTCTTC. Amino acids: CATSRVGGNEQFF.